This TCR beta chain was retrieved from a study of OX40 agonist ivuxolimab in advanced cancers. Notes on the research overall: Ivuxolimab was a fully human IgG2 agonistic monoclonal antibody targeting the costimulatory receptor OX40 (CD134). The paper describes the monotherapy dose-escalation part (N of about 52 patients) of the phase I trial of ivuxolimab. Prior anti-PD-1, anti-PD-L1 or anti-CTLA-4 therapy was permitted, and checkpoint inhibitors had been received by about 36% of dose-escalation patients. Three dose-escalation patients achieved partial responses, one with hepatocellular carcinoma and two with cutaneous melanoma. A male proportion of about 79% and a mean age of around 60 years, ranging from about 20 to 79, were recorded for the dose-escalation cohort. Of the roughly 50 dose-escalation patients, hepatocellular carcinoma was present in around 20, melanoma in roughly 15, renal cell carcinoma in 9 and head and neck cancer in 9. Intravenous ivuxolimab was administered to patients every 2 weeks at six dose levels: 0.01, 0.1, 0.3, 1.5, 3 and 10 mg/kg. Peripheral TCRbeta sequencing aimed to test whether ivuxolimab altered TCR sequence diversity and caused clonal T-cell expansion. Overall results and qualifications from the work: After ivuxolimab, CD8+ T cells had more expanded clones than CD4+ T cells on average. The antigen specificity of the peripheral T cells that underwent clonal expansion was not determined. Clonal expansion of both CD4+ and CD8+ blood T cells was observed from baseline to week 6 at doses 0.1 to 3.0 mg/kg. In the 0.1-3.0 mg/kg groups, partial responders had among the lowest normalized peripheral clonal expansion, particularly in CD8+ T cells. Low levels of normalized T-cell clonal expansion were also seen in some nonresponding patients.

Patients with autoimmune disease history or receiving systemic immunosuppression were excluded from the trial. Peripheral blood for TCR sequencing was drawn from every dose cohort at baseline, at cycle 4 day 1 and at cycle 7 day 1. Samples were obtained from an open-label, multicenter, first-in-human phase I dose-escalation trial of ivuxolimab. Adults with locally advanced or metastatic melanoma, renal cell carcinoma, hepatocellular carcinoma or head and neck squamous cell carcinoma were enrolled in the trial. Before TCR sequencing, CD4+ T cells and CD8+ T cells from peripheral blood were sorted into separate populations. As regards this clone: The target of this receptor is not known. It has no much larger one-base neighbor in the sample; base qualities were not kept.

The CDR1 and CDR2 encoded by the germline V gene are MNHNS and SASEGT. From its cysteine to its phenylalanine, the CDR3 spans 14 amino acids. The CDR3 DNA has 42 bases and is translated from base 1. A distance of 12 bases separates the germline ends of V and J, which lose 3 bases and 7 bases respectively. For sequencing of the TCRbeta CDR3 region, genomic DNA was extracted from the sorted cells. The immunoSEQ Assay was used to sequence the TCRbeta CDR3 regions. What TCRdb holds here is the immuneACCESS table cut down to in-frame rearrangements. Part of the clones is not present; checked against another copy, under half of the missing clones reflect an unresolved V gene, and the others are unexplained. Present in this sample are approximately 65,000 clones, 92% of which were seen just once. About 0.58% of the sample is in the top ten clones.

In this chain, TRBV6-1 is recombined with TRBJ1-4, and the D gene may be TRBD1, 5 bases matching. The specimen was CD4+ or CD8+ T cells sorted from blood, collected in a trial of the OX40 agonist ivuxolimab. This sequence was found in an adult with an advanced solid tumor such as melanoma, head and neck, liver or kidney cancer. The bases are TGTGCCAGCAGTGACAGGGTGAGAAGTGAAAAACTGTTTTTT. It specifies CASSDRVRSEKLFF.